This T cell receptor (beta chain) is drawn from a study of shared clonotypes between healthy human individuals. Study-level information: With ages of 18 to 49, the donors were two women and a few men.

Several immunoSEQ plates received, in even portions, the genomic DNA of each subset. Sequencing used immunoSEQ multiplex PCR; TCRdb keeps in-frame clones, though not all of them. The sample gives about 1 million clones, around 74% of which show up once; 1.4% to 1.5% is in the top ten. The CDR3 totals 12 residues. Trimming cost V 5 bases and J 6 bases, with 9 bases left between them. The V gene's germline CDR1 is SGHTA and CDR2 FQGNSA. This chain uses TRBV7-2 with TRBJ2-3, with D possibly TRBD2 on 5 matching bases. The sample was memory CD4+ T cells sorted from blood. Stated subset: CD45RA-negative fraction. The sequence was collected from a man aged 18 to 30 in good health. CDR3 loop: CASSAQRDTQYF. The CDR3 nucleotides read TGTGCCAGCAGCGCTCAGCGGGATACGCAGTATTTT.